What follows describes a single T cell receptor beta chain. What it binds is unknown. The sample is drawn from a study of T cells in Graves' hyperthyroidism and ophthalmopathy. Study results and limitations: Ophthalmopathy got predicted by the model a median roughly 6.1 months before its onset.

The PBMCs had their origin in more than 9.5 ml of fresh peripheral blood. The CDR3 covers 13 residues. V was shortened by 0 bases and J by 7 bases, with 9 bases between the two germline ends. Amplified TCR beta CDR3 regions derived from RNA transcripts. The HTBI primer set served for first-round RT-PCR of the TCR CDR3. TCRdb reprocessed the multiplex PCR reads with MiXCR, giving one entry per CDR3 protein. This sample has over 500,000 distinct CDR3 sequences, with about 15% found just once. The rearrangement joins TRBV12-3 or TRBV12-4 to TRBJ1-2; the D is unclear. This TCR derives from a woman in her thirties or forties with Graves' hyperthyroidism. The specimen was blood. CDR3: CASSLAGNSGYTF. The CDR3 region has the DNA TGTGCCAGCAGTTTAGCGGGGAATAGTGGCTACACCTTC.